This entry concerns a single T cell receptor (beta chain). Its antigen is as yet unknown. The sample comes from a study of T cell responses to AZD1222 COVID-19 vaccine. Study conclusions and caveats: The donor group comprised mostly white British people and more females; the analysis possibly underestimated clonal diversity. Targeting of unmutated variant regions was reportedly seen in nearly half of spike-specific TCRs. The study identified only a handful of AZD1222 recipients as seropositive at baseline.

The assay was immunoSEQ multiplex PCR, and TCRdb's table has in-frame clones only and misses some. The table includes roughly 92,000 clones, about 90% detected once. Sequences were derived from peripheral blood, sampled on day 0 of AZD1222 vaccination. The clonotype comes from an adult in good health.

CDR3 coding DNA: TGCGCCAGCACGATAAAGACCCCCACTAATGAAAAACTGTTTTTT. It yields the protein CASTIKTPTNEKLFF. The J gene is TRBJ1-4, the V gene TRBV4-3, with D uncertain. This CDR3 spans 15 amino acids. CDR1 is LGHNA, CDR2 YSLEER, per germline. The V gene lost 7 bases and the J gene lost 2 bases, with 14 bases spanning the gap.